Below, 32 T cell receptor beta chains from the same sample are listed, as sequenced in a study of OX40 agonist ivuxolimab in advanced cancers. Libraries came from the immunoSEQ multiplex PCR assay. TCRdb limited this immuneACCESS table to in-frame rearrangements with V and J called. A share of clones is missing; checked studies link under half to unresolved V genes, and the rest is unexplained. The sample table contains 34,000 or so clones; only one count was recorded for just under 90% of them. The top ten clones comprise about 32% of the sample. Here the sequenced sample was CD4+ or CD8+ T cells sorted from blood, taken in a trial of the OX40 agonist ivuxolimab. The receptors here all came from an adult with an advanced solid tumor such as melanoma, head and neck, liver or kidney cancer.

This clone came up a few times. The chain combines TRBV9 with TRBJ2-3; D unclear. Germline loops: CDR1 SGDLS, CDR2 YYNGEE. V was shortened by 4 bases and J by 2 bases, with 11 bases between the two germline ends. The CDR3 is 14 residues long. The CDR3 DNA is TGTGCCAGCAGCTCGGCGTTTAACACAGATACGCAGTATTTT. Translating it yields CASSSAFNTDTQYF.

The chain uses TRBV4-1 and TRBJ1-4; D not certain. The CDR3 extends over 14 amino acids. Germline CDR1 MGHRA, CDR2 YSYEKL. Trimming left V 1 base short and J 5 bases short, with 8 bases between. CDR3: CASSQAALNEKLFF. CDR3 in DNA: TGCGCCAGCAGCCAAGCGGCCCTGAATGAAAAACTGTTTTTT.

This clone was seen a handful of times. This chain joins TRBV4-1 and TRBJ2-3; D gene unclear. Trimming pared 0 bases from V and 4 bases from J, leaving 5 bases between. The germline V gene encodes CDR1 MGHRA and CDR2 YSYEKL. There are 13 residues in the CDR3. The CDR3 spells CASSQDLADTQYF. In nucleotides, the CDR3 is TGCGCCAGCAGCCAAGATCTAGCAGATACGCAGTATTTT.

The rearrangement uses TRBV28 and TRBJ2-7; D may match TRBD1 or TRBD2 (6 bases each). This CDR3 is built from 17 residues. Germline lookup yields CDR1 MDHEN and CDR2 SYDVKM. V dropped 6 bases and J dropped 3 bases, with 24 bases sitting between them. CDR3 bases: TGTGCCAGCAGCCTCACAGGGCTACTAGCAATAGGCTACGAGCAGTACTTC. Its protein is CASSLTGLLAIGYEQYF. The entire variable domain, with the rest obtained from reference TRBV28 and TRBJ2-7, is as follows: DVKVTQSSRYLVKRTGEKVFLECVQDMDHENMFWYRQDPGLGLRLIYFSYDVKMKEKGDIPEGYSVSREKKERFSLILESASTNQTSMYLCASSLTGLLAIGYEQYFGPGTRLTVT.

V usage is TRBV28 and J usage is TRBJ2-7, with no clear D. Trimming removed 7 bases from V and 2 bases from J, with 18 bases in between. This CDR3 spans 15 amino acids. The germline V gene has CDR1 MDHEN and CDR2 SYDVKM. In nucleotides, the CDR3 is TGTGCCAGCACCTCCACCGTATTTGGCGCCTACGAGCAGTACTTC. Residues: CASTSTVFGAYEQYF.

This clone was counted a single time. V is TRBV5-6 and J is TRBJ2-2, with D unresolved. Trimming removed 1 base from V and 4 bases from J, with 20 bases in between. The CDR3 has 18 residues. Germline assignment: CDR1 SGHDT and CDR2 YYEEEE. DNA of the CDR3: TGTGCCAGCAGCTTGCTTTACGGCCTACAGTGGGGCACCGGGGAGCTGTTTTTT. It translates to CASSLLYGLQWGTGELFF.

This clone turned up a few times. J is TRBJ1-1 and V is TRBV5-4; unclear D gene. CDR1 is SGHNT, CDR2 YYREEE, per germline (reference sequence). The CDR3 runs to 12 residues. Between the trimmed V and J ends, which lost 0 bases and 7 bases, there was a span of 7 bases. The CDR3 sequence: CASSLAGGEAFF. The CDR3 region has the DNA TGTGCCAGCAGCTTGGCCGGAGGTGAAGCTTTCTTT.

The chain has TRBV6-1 and TRBJ1-4; D is uncertain. Deletions cut 2 bases from V and 1 base from J, with 8 bases between. The CDR3 contains 15 residues. Germline lookup yields CDR1 MNHNS and CDR2 SASEGT. The CDR3 DNA sequence: TGTGCCAGCAGTGAATGGACCCTAACTAATGAAAAACTGTTTTTT. As protein: CASSEWTLTNEKLFF.

This clone was seen only a few times. V gene TRBV7-8 combines with J gene TRBJ2-1; 10 nucleotides agree with TRBD2. CDR3 size: 14 residues. After removal of 7 bases from V and 2 bases from J, the junction contained 2 bases not matched to a gene. CDR1 is SGHVS, CDR2 FQNEAQ, per germline. The CDR3 DNA follows: TGTGCCAGCACCCTAGCGGGGGCCTACAATGAGCAGTTCTTC. Translation: CASTLAGAYNEQFF.

This clone was observed a few times. This chain connects TRBV9 to TRBJ1-1; perhaps TRBD1 as D (5 bases). Trimming stripped 3 bases from V and 1 base from J, with 10 bases between. This CDR3 has 14 amino acids. Germline V gene sequence: CDR1 SGDLS, CDR2 YYNGEE. This chain's CDR3 is CASSGGSSNTEAFF. The CDR3 DNA reads as TGTGCCAGCAGCGGGGGGTCATCGAACACTGAAGCTTTCTTT.

This chain links TRBV2 with TRBJ1-5; weak D call: TRBD1 (6 bases). There are 16 residues in the CDR3. V gave up 3 bases and J gave up 1 base, with 13 bases separating them. Germline loops: CDR1 SNHLY, CDR2 FYNNEI. In DNA, the CDR3 is TGTGCCAGCAGTGACCTACCCGGGGGCAGCAATCAGCCCCAGCATTTT. Residues: CASSDLPGGSNQPQHF.

This clone was counted a few times. The CDR3 sequence: CASSTGSGNQPQHF. In nucleotides, the CDR3 is TGTGCCAGCTCAACGGGGAGTGGGAATCAGCCCCAGCATTTT. The chain carries TRBV7-9 and TRBJ1-5; D is unclear. The CDR3 covers 14 residues. Germline CDR1 and CDR2: SEHNR and FQNEAQ (reference sequence). V dropped 8 bases and J dropped 4 bases, with 15 bases sitting between them.

The V and J genes are TRBV10-3 and TRBJ2-1, with 12 bases that match TRBD2. Germline CDR1 is ENHRY and CDR2 is SYGVKD. V lost 2 bases, J lost 4 bases, and 9 bases stayed unmatched. CDR3 size: 18 residues. CDR3 sequence reads: CAISEIGSSGRDYNEQFF. Here the CDR3 DNA reads TGTGCCATCAGTGAGATTGGGTCTAGCGGGAGGGATTACAATGAGCAGTTCTTC.

This clone was counted between two and nine times. The chain recombines TRBV15 with TRBJ2-5, with TRBD2 matching over 7 bases. This CDR3 region has 15 residues. The V segment lost 5 bases and the J segment 2 bases; nucleotides outside the gene matches: 8. Germline V gene data show CDR1 as LNHNV and CDR2 as YYDKDF (reference sequence). The CDR3 loop reads CATSDIWGGQETQYF. The CDR3 DNA sequence: TGTGCCACCAGCGACATCTGGGGGGGTCAAGAGACCCAGTACTTC. Filled out from reference TRBV15 and TRBJ2-5, the complete variable domain reads DAMVIQNPRYQVTQFGKPVTLSCSQTLNHNVMYWYQQKSSQAPKLLFHYYDKDFNNEADTPDNFQSRRPNTSFCFLDIRSPGLGDTAMYLCATSDIWGGQETQYFGPGTRLLVL.

The V and J genes are TRBV6-4 and TRBJ1-5, with TRBD1 matching 7 bases. This CDR3 spans 14 amino acids. CDR1 is MRHNA, CDR2 SNTAGT, per germline. The V gene end was trimmed by 5 bases and the J gene end by 4 bases; junction bases not matched to a gene: 5. CDR3 nucleotides: TGTGCCAGCAGTACGGGACAGAAAAATCAGCCCCAGCATTTT. Amino acid sequence: CASSTGQKNQPQHF.

V usage is TRBV14 and J usage is TRBJ2-3, with 8 bases identical to TRBD1. There are 15 residues in the CDR3. Germline CDR1 reads SGHDN; CDR2 reads FVKESK. The trim removed 4 bases at V and 2 bases at J, leaving 5 bases unmatched. CDR3 sequence reads: CASSPGQGSTDTQYF. In DNA, the CDR3 is TGTGCCAGCAGCCCAGGACAGGGATCCACAGATACGCAGTATTTT.

This clone was detected only a few times. V gene TRBV7-9 combines with J gene TRBJ2-1; D remains unclear. This CDR3 spans 13 amino acids. The V end lost 0 bases, the J end lost 7 bases, and 7 bases lay between the germline ends. Germline V gene sequence: CDR1 SEHNR, CDR2 FQNEAQ (reference sequence). CDR3: CASSLATGNEQFF. In nucleotides, the CDR3 is TGTGCCAGCAGCTTAGCAACCGGGAATGAGCAGTTCTTC.

This chain links TRBV19 with TRBJ1-5, with TRBD1 matching over 10 bases. The ends lost 7 bases at V and 3 bases at J; junction bases unmatched: 3. Germline values: CDR1 LNHDA, CDR2 SQIVND (reference sequence). This CDR3 region has 14 residues. The CDR3 loop reads CASTGQGVNQPQHF. CDR3 coding DNA: TGTGCCAGTACTGGACAGGGGGTCAATCAGCCCCAGCATTTT.

The gene calls are TRBV6-4 and TRBJ1-2; 8 bases line up with TRBD1. With 5 bases clipped from V and 13 bases from J, the junction kept 12 bases outside the gene matches. The CDR3 has 13 amino acids. The germline V gene has CDR1 MRHNA and CDR2 SNTAGT. The CDR3 here is CASSPGGSSIATF. DNA for the CDR3: TGTGCCAGCAGTCCAGGGGGCTCTAGCATTGCCACCTTC.

The rearrangement links TRBV28 to TRBJ2-7; TRBD1 aligns across 9 bases. Germline V lookup: CDR1 MDHEN, CDR2 SYDVKM. The CDR3 is 17 amino acids. V was pared by 6 bases and J by 3 bases, with 15 bases of the junction left unmatched. The CDR3 spells CASSRDRASHYVYEQYF. The CDR3 nucleotides are TGTGCCAGCAGCCGGGACAGGGCCAGTCATTACGTCTACGAGCAGTACTTC.

This sequence joins TRBV7-9 and TRBJ2-1; D is undetermined. The CDR3 is made up of 13 amino acids. V lost 5 bases, J lost 8 bases, and 13 bases lay in between. CDR1 and CDR2 from the germline V gene are SEHNR and FQNEAQ (reference sequence). The CDR3 region has the DNA TGTGCCAGCAGCCCCGTGCTGTTTGATGAGCAGTTCTTC. It codes for CASSPVLFDEQFF.

CDR3 sequence: CASSLVLAGSGGNEQFF. For the CDR3, the DNA is TGTGCCAGCAGCTTAGTCCTAGCGGGGTCGGGAGGCAATGAGCAGTTCTTC. The chain carries TRBV7-3 and TRBJ2-1, with 9 positions matching TRBD2. The junction had 11 bases not matched to a gene; V was cut back by 2 bases and J by 6 bases. The germline gives CDR1 SGHTA, CDR2 FQGTGA. The length of the CDR3 is 17 residues.

V gene TRBV7-9 combines with J gene TRBJ2-7; D gene unclear. The germline V gene has CDR1 SEHNR and CDR2 FQNEAQ (reference sequence). V was trimmed by 1 base and J by 3 bases, leaving 10 bases between them. CDR3 length: 14 residues. CDR3 amino acids: CASSLGGPHYEQYF. The CDR3, as DNA: TGTGCCAGCAGCTTAGGAGGTCCCCACTACGAGCAGTACTTC.

V usage is TRBV7-3 and J usage is TRBJ2-3; 12 nucleotides agree with TRBD2. This CDR3 is built from 15 residues. The V segment lost 5 bases and the J segment 4 bases; nucleotides outside the gene matches: 4. Per germline, CDR1 SGHTA and CDR2 FQGTGA. The CDR3 sequence is CASSILAGGSDTQYF. As DNA, the CDR3 is TGTGCCAGCAGCATACTAGCGGGGGGATCAGATACGCAGTATTTT.

This clone was recorded a few times. The gene calls are TRBV15 and TRBJ2-4, with D tentatively TRBD1 or TRBD2 (5 bases each). Germline V gene sequence: CDR1 LNHNV, CDR2 YYDKDF (reference sequence). The ends were cut back, 5 bases at V and 5 bases at J, with 10 bases in the middle. The CDR3 is made up of 13 amino acids. CDR3 sequence reads: CATSPGRQNIQYF. The CDR3 region has the DNA TGTGCCACCAGCCCGGGACGCCAAAACATTCAGTACTTC.

CDR3 in amino acids: CASSARGGAREQYF. As DNA, the CDR3 is TGTGCCAGCAGTGCCCGGGGGGGGGCAAGAGAGCAGTACTTC. The chain uses TRBV27 and TRBJ2-7; 8 bases are shared with TRBD2. V lost 5 bases, J lost 7 bases, and 10 bases stayed unmatched. The CDR3 spans 14 residues. Germline V gene data show CDR1 as MNHEY and CDR2 as SMNVEV (reference sequence).

The V and J genes are TRBV27 and TRBJ2-7; 13 nucleotides agree with TRBD2. Unmatched junction bases numbered 5, after V lost 6 bases and J lost 3 bases. The CDR3 loop spans 15 amino acids. The germline gives CDR1 MNHEY, CDR2 SMNVEV (reference sequence). CDR3 region: CASRLGTSGIYEQYF. Written as DNA, the CDR3 is TGTGCCAGCAGGTTGGGGACTAGCGGGATCTACGAGCAGTACTTC.

The CDR3 spells CATRPTGTNTGELFF. The CDR3 DNA reads as TGTGCCACCAGACCGACAGGGACGAACACCGGGGAGCTGTTTTTT. The chain is built from TRBV15 and TRBJ2-2, with 7 positions matching TRBD1. V lost 6 bases to trimming and J lost 0 bases; unmatched junction nucleotides: 4. This CDR3 contains 15 residues. Looked up from germline, CDR1 is LNHNV and CDR2 is YYDKDF (reference sequence). Variable domain in full (rest from reference TRBV15 and TRBJ2-2): DAMVIQNPRYQVTQFGKPVTLSCSQTLNHNVMYWYQQKSSQAPKLLFHYYDKDFNNEADTPDNFQSRRPNTSFCFLDIRSPGLGDTAMYLCATRPTGTNTGELFFGEGSRLTVL.

The chain employs TRBV29-1 and TRBJ1-1, with D tentatively TRBD1 (6 bases). The length of the CDR3 is 14 residues. Germline assignment: CDR1 SQVTM and CDR2 ANQGSEA. Trimming removed 4 bases from V and 4 bases from J, with 16 bases in between. DNA of the CDR3: TGCAGCGTTGCTACAGGGAGGGGGGTCACTGAAGCTTTCTTT. Translation gives CSVATGRGVTEAFF.

The chain links TRBV7-9 to TRBJ1-1; D is uncertain. The CDR3 has 11 residues. V lost 6 bases and J lost 6, with 8 bases in between. From germline, CDR1 is SEHNR and CDR2 FQNEAQ (reference sequence). As DNA, the CDR3 is TGTGCCAGCAGTTCGGACGCTGAAGCTTTCTTT. It encodes CASSSDAEAFF.

This rearrangement joins TRBV28 to TRBJ2-5; either TRBD1 or TRBD2 may fit D (7 bases each). CDR1 is MDHEN and CDR2 is SYDVKM in the germline V gene. The CDR3 totals 15 residues. V gave up 7 bases and J gave up 4 bases, with 19 bases separating them. CDR3 nucleotides: TGTGCCAGCAAACCCCCAGGGGGGGCCGGAGAGACCCAGTACTTC. Protein sequence: CASKPPGGAGETQYF. The full variable domain, rest sourced from reference TRBV28 and TRBJ2-5, is DVKVTQSSRYLVKRTGEKVFLECVQDMDHENMFWYRQDPGLGLRLIYFSYDVKMKEKGDIPEGYSVSREKKERFSLILESASTNQTSMYLCASKPPGGAGETQYFGPGTRLLVL.

The V gene is TRBV27, the J gene TRBJ2-3; D is perhaps TRBD2 (5 bases). Germline V gives CDR1 MNHEY, CDR2 SMNVEV (reference sequence). CDR3 size: 15 residues. The germline V and J ends were trimmed by 3 bases and 0 bases, with 10 bases remaining between them. CDR3 in DNA: TGTGCCAGCAGTTTGGGAGCGCCGAGCACAGATACGCAGTATTTT. This codes for CASSLGAPSTDTQYF.